This T cell receptor (beta chain) was sequenced in a study of T-cell memory formation after mild COVID-19. Study-level points and caveats: Clones shrinking between day 15 and 85 showed a balanced CD4/CD8 split, and those that grew later tilted toward CD4+.

CDR1 is SEHNR, CDR2 FQNEAQ, per germline (reference sequence). This CDR3 spans 14 amino acids. V was cut by 3 bases and J by 7 bases, with 10 bases left in between. As to this clonotype: Its antigen is still unknown.

TCRdb used MiXCR to reprocess the 5' RACE reads, holding one entry per CDR3 protein. The table records hundreds of thousands of distinct CDR3 sequences, around 19% of them present only once. The source of this sequence is an adult woman who had mild COVID-19 (a few samples of this study predate the infection). Cell type and time point are not known. The chain couples TRBV7-9 to TRBJ1-6; the D is unclear. Sequenced input: PBMCs or a T cell subset sorted from them (not recorded which). CDR3 coding DNA: TGTGCCAGCAGCTTCCAGGCTGCAAATTCACCCCTCCACTTT. It is translated as CASSFQAANSPLHF.